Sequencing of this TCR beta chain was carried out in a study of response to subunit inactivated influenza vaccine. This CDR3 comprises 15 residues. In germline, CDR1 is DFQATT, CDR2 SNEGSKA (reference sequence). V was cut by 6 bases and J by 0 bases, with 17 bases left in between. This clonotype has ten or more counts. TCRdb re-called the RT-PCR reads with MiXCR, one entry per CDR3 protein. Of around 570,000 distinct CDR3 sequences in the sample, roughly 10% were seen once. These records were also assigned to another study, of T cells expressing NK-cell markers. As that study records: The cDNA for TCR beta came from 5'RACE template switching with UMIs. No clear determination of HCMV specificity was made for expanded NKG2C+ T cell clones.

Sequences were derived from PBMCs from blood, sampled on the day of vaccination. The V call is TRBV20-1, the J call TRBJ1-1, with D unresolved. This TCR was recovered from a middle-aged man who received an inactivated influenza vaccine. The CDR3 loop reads CSAKTYRSMNTEAFF. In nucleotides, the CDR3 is TGCAGTGCCAAGACATACCGTAGTATGAACACTGAAGCTTTCTTT.